The 5 T cell receptor beta chains below all came from one sample that was sequenced in a study of response to subunit inactivated influenza vaccine. TCRdb re-called the RT-PCR reads through MiXCR, storing one row per CDR3 protein. The sample lists about 530,000 distinct CDR3 sequences, over 10% seen once, with around 13% in the top ten. Sequences were derived from PBMCs from blood, sampled 45 days after vaccination. The receptors come from a man aged 50-60 years who received an inactivated influenza vaccine.

There are many counts of this clonotype. This rearrangement joins TRBV20-1 to TRBJ2-1; 8 bases are a match to TRBD2. The germline CDR1 and CDR2 sequences are DFQATT and SNEGSKA (reference sequence). V dropped 6 bases and J dropped 6; count of bases not matched to a gene: 4. The CDR3 contains 12 residues. CDR3 DNA: TGCAGTGCGGGCGGGGGGACCAATGAGCAGTTCTTC. Its protein is CSAGGGTNEQFF.

This clonotype was seen repeatedly, ten times or more. The genes are TRBV7-2 and TRBJ2-2; 10 bases match TRBD2. Germline V lookup: CDR1 SGHTA, CDR2 FQGNSA. The CDR3 loop spans 15 amino acids. Trimming took 5 bases from V and 4 from J; bases not matched to a gene: 4. The CDR3 coding sequence is TGTGCCAGCAGCCCCCTAGCGGGAGTCACCGGGGAGCTGTTTTTT. It codes for CASSPLAGVTGELFF.

The V gene is TRBV2, the J gene TRBJ2-2; possibly TRBD2 for D (5 bases). The CDR3 covers 13 residues. V lost 3 bases and J lost 7, with 9 bases in between. Germline V CDR1 and CDR2: SNHLY, FYNNEI. This chain's CDR3 is CASSEEVIGELFF. The CDR3 nucleotides read TGTGCCAGCAGTGAGGAGGTGATCGGGGAGCTGTTTTTT. The whole variable domain, remainder taken from reference TRBV2 and TRBJ2-2, is EPEVTQTPSHQVTQMGQEVILRCVPISNHLYFYWYRQILGQKVEFLVSFYNNEISEKSEIFDDQFSVERPDGSNFTLKIRSTKLEDSAMYFCASSEEVIGELFFGEGSRLTVL.

This chain uses TRBV14 with TRBJ2-1, with 11 bases lining up with TRBD2. J was trimmed by 4 bases and V by 4 bases; bases with no gene match: 6. Germline CDR1 and CDR2: SGHDN and FVKESK. The CDR3 totals 16 residues. The CDR3 spells CASSRRTSGSYNEQFF. CDR3 nucleotide sequence: TGTGCCAGCAGCCGCCGTACTAGCGGGAGTTACAATGAGCAGTTCTTC.

This clonotype was counted a few times. The chain recombines TRBV9 with TRBJ2-2, with TRBD1 matching 7 bases. The trim removed 3 bases at V and 3 bases at J, leaving 8 bases unmatched. CDR3 length: 16 amino acids. Germline CDR1 is SGDLS and CDR2 is YYNGEE. CDR3 in DNA: TGTGCCAGCAGCGCCCCCGGGACAGAGTACACCGGGGAGCTGTTTTTT. Protein sequence: CASSAPGTEYTGELFF.